The table lists the clone carrying this TCR beta chain with a few counts. Its target is unknown. TCRdb itself ran the reads through MiXCR, one entry per CDR3 protein. The sample carries more than 300,000 distinct CDR3 sequences, about 35% recorded once. The CDR3 covers 18 residues. Germline V gene sequence: CDR1 SGHNT, CDR2 YYREEE (reference sequence). V was trimmed by 3 bases and J by 4 bases, leaving 23 bases between them. This specimen belongs to a study of T cell repertoires in cytomegalovirus infection. Study-level information: Public TCR beta signatures indicated both CMV infection and matching HLA type.

Study-level results: CMV-specific TCR beta clonotypes restricted by HLA-C dominated the ex vivo response. Identification of carriers of CMV plus the relevant HLA was achieved through cumulative public TCR beta family frequency.

This chain connects TRBV5-4 to TRBJ2-1; D assignment may be TRBD1 or TRBD2 (5 bases each). This TCR was recovered from a human donor in good health (CMV status not recorded). Some clones in this sample may be carry-over from other donors' samples. The source material was cultured PBMCs, sampled from culture after CMV antigen stimulation. CDR3 sequence (DNA): TGTGCCAGCAGCTCGGGGCCTTCGGAGGAGAGTCTATACAATGAGCAGTTCTTC. This gives the protein CASSSGPSEESLYNEQFF.